The sequence of this T cell receptor beta chain was determined in a study of blood T cell repertoires in COVID-19. Turning to the study itself: T cells, B-cell-depleted T cells, or PBMCs supplied cDNA or gDNA.

This clone was seen only once. The Seattle patients, enrolled during active infection, were followed longitudinally. V was cut by 3 bases and J by 7 bases, with 10 bases left in between. CDR1 is LNHDA and CDR2 is SQIVND in the germline V gene (reference sequence). The length of the CDR3 is 14 residues. Original handling: Scientists estimated how many nucleated cells there were by amplifying reference gene primers. Clones were read by immunoSEQ multiplex PCR, and TCRdb kept only the in-frame ones, dropping some. V, J and clone size are taken as reported in that table, and D and trimming were inferred from the DNA itself. The table records approximately 290,000 clones, more than 65% of them present only once.

This TCR came from a person between 70 and 80 years old with COVID-19, enrolled during active disease. The chain joins TRBV19 to TRBJ2-6; D is unresolved. The sequenced sample consisted of peripheral blood. The CDR3 region is CASSIELEANVLTF. Here the CDR3 DNA reads TGTGCCAGTAGTATTGAACTCGAAGCCAACGTCCTGACTTTC. The variable domain in full, with the rest retrieved from reference TRBV19 and TRBJ2-6, is DGGITQSPKYLFRKEGQNVTLSCEQNLNHDAMYWYRQDPGQGLRLIYYSQIVNDFQKGDIAEGYSVSREKKESFPLTVTSAQKNPTAFYLCASSIELEANVLTFGAGSRLTVL.